This T cell receptor (beta chain) was identified during a study of CD8 T cells in ankylosing spondylitis (dated by TCRdb to the late 2010s). Context from the whole study: To find TCR variants linked to disease, the study profiled T cell receptor beta repertoires in ankylosing spondylitis patients and healthy donors. Peripheral blood was sampled, and synovial fluid was additionally collected from ankylosing spondylitis patients. The full study cohort comprised around 25 ankylosing spondylitis patients and about a hundred healthy donors. The research as a whole found: According to the report, matched synovial fluid samples from ankylosing spondylitis patients were significantly enriched for the disease-linked clones. A TCR beta motif of several highly homologous amino acid variants appeared characteristic of blood from ankylosing spondylitis patients. Some of the motif variants had been reported before in the synovial fluid and blood of reactive arthritis patients, a finding that suggests common disease-initiation mechanisms. The disease-linked clones had a CD8+ phenotype and were found at relatively low frequencies in peripheral blood.

The cysteine opens and the phenylalanine closes a CDR3 of 12 amino acids. Left in the record is the CDR3 DNA by itself, 36 bases read in frame from the first base. At the junction V is shortened by 4 bases and J by 3 bases, with 9 bases in between. In the germline V gene (reference sequence), CDR1 corresponds to DFQATT and CDR2 to SNEGSKA. Concerning this clonotype: Its binding antigen is unknown. This sequence may be a read error, since a much larger clone differs from it by one base.

The reads were generated on an Illumina HiSeq 2500. Quantitative 5'-RACE with molecular barcodes was the method used to prepare the TCR beta libraries. Per the source publication's procedure: Disease-linked TCR variants were identified with a new computational method built on a probabilistic model of VDJ rearrangement. The public sequencing data were trimmed at Q25 with fastp and processed into clonotypes with MiXCR by TCRdb, which kept only in-frame beta chains. For every CDR3 protein sequence, its rows merge into one entry that carries the most common genes and DNA. The V and J calls come from TCRdb's annotation, not from the publication. Across this sample there are 200,000 to 250,000 distinct CDR3 sequences, with 20% to 30% seen only once. The leading ten clones occupy roughly 6.7% of the sample.

Material for sequencing was blood, either unsorted or a sorted T cell fraction (not recorded which). This sequence was found in a male donor with ankylosing spondylitis or in good health (not recorded which). Recombination connected TRBV20-1 to TRBJ2-5, with the D gene call left open. DNA sequence: TGCAGTGCTATTAGAGTTGAAGAGACCCAGTACTTC. Its protein product is CSAIRVEETQYF.